Each of the 15 T cell receptor beta chains below was sequenced from the same sample in a study of blood T cells in healthy people across ages. Sample-barcoded 5' priming and a J-beta primer mix drove a second PCR of roughly 7 to 11 cycles. TCRdb re-called the 5' RACE reads with MiXCR, one entry per CDR3 protein. This sample has fewer than 900,000 distinct CDR3 sequences, with 40% to 45% found just once. Material for sequencing was blood. The receptors here all came from a woman aged 60-75 years in good health.

Concerning this clonotype itself: The junction and the germline gene differ at one end; a read error may be behind it. In DNA, the CDR3 is TGTGCCAGCAGTACGGACAGGGTGTTAGGGGCCAGCGTCCTGAATTTC. As protein: CASSTDRVLGASVLNF. The rearrangement joins TRBV28 to TRBJ2-6; 8 nucleotides align to TRBD1. The germline V gene has CDR1 MDHEN and CDR2 SYDVKM. This CDR3 is built from 16 residues.

Only a few counts were recorded for this clonotype. V usage is TRBV9 and J usage is TRBJ2-3; 8 bases agree with TRBD1. This CDR3 has 16 residues. Per germline, CDR1 SGDLS and CDR2 YYNGEE. V trimming: 2 bases; J trimming: 6 bases; junction bases outside the gene matches: 11. This CDR3 is CASSVSSGGSFDTQYF. In nucleotides, the CDR3 is TGTGCCAGCAGCGTCAGCTCAGGGGGCAGTTTCGATACGCAGTATTTT.

This clonotype has just a few counts. The chain employs TRBV6-6 and TRBJ1-6, with D hard to call. Germline V gene sequence: CDR1 MNHNY, CDR2 SVGAGI (reference sequence). This CDR3 is 15 amino acids long. V dropped 2 bases and J dropped 10 bases, with 15 bases sitting between them. This CDR3 is CASSYQGASGSPLHF. In DNA, the CDR3 is TGTGCCAGCAGTTACCAAGGAGCCTCGGGATCACCCCTCCACTTT.

As DNA, the CDR3 is TGTGCCAGCAAGGTTTTAGGGGTGCAGTACTTC. Translation gives CASKVLGVQYF. The chain uses TRBV6-1 and TRBJ2-5; weak D call: TRBD1 (5 bases). V was clipped by 7 bases and J by 11 bases, with 14 bases between them. The germline V gene encodes CDR1 MNHNS and CDR2 SASEGT. The CDR3 sequence is 11 residues long.

This clonotype was seen just once. This rearrangement joins TRBV4-3 to TRBJ2-7, with 7 bases fitting TRBD2. CDR3 size: 17 residues. Germline assignment: CDR1 LGHNA and CDR2 YSLEER. V lost 0 bases to trimming and J lost 3 bases; unmatched junction nucleotides: 11. In nucleotides, the CDR3 is TGCGCCAGCAGCCAAGAAGGGAGGACTAGAGGACGCTACGAGCAGTACTTC. This sequence encodes CASSQEGRTRGRYEQYF.

About this clonotype itself: Possible read error: a much larger clone is one base away. The V and J genes are TRBV4-1 and TRBJ2-7; 9 bases align to TRBD2. The CDR3 contains 15 residues. CDR1 is MGHRA, CDR2 YSYEKL, per germline. CDR3 amino acids: CASGQDLAGNYEQYF. Written as DNA, the CDR3 is TGCGCCAGCGGCCAAGACCTAGCGGGGAACTACGAGCAGTACTTC.

This CDR3 is CASPGTPNSGANVLTF. The CDR3 region has the DNA TGTGCCAGCCCCGGGACACCCAATTCTGGGGCCAACGTCCTGACTTTC. The chain has TRBV12-3 or TRBV12-4 and TRBJ2-6; D is perhaps TRBD1 (6 bases). Between the trimmed V and J ends, which lost 8 bases and 1 base, there was a span of 15 bases. The CDR3 has 16 amino acids.

The genes are TRBV14 and TRBJ2-1, with TRBD2 as a possible D gene (7 bases). The CDR3 covers 17 residues. Between the trimmed V and J ends, which lost 2 bases and 8 bases, there was a span of 22 bases. Germline V gene sequence: CDR1 SGHDN, CDR2 FVKESK. In DNA form, the CDR3 reads TGTGCCAGCAGCCAAAGGGGGGGGAACAGAAAGATCGATGAGCAGTTCTTC. Protein product: CASSQRGGNRKIDEQFF.

V gene TRBV20-1 combines with J gene TRBJ2-7; no clear D gene. V lost 3 bases and J lost 0, with 9 bases in between. Germline values: CDR1 DFQATT, CDR2 SNEGSKA (reference sequence). This CDR3 region has 13 residues. The CDR3 sequence: CSASPVSSYEQYF. The CDR3 bases are TGCAGTGCTAGCCCGGTCAGCTCCTACGAGCAGTACTTC.

This sequence joins TRBV4-3 and TRBJ2-7, with unresolved D. There are 16 residues in the CDR3. Germline V lookup: CDR1 LGHNA, CDR2 YSLEER. The V end lost 3 bases, the J end lost 0 bases, and 15 bases lay between the germline ends. CDR3 DNA: TGCGCCAGCAGCCACGATGAGGCGGCGAGCTCCTACGAGCAGTACTTC. It is translated as CASSHDEAASSYEQYF.

This clonotype was counted a few times. The chain joins TRBV7-2 to TRBJ2-4; no reliable D call. The germline CDR1 and CDR2 sequences are SGHTA and FQGNSA. This CDR3 comprises 11 residues. V gave up 3 bases and J gave up 6 bases, with 3 bases separating them. The CDR3 nucleotides are TGTGCCAGCAGCTTCACAAACATTCAGTACTTC. This encodes CASSFTNIQYF.

This clonotype turned up a few times. J is TRBJ1-1 and V is TRBV20-1; TRBD1 aligns across 9 bases. Germline trimming cut 3 bases from V and 3 bases from J; bases unmatched to any gene: 11. From germline, CDR1 is DFQATT and CDR2 SNEGSKA (reference sequence). The CDR3 sequence is 16 residues long. The CDR3 nucleotides read TGCAGTGCTAGTGTCTTTTCAGGGACAGGGTACACTGAAGCTTTCTTT. It is translated as CSASVFSGTGYTEAFF.

Only a few counts were recorded for this clonotype. V gene TRBV5-1 combines with J gene TRBJ2-1; 9 bases line up with TRBD1. This CDR3 is built from 15 residues. CDR1 and CDR2 from the germline V gene are SGHRS and YFSETQ. V trimming: 4 bases; J trimming: 5 bases; junction bases outside the gene matches: 7. The DNA of the CDR3 is TGCGCCAGCAGCCCCGGGACAGGGACCCACAATGAGCAGTTCTTC. It translates to CASSPGTGTHNEQFF.

This clonotype has a count of ten or more. The chain employs TRBV10-1 and TRBJ2-7; the D gene is possibly TRBD1 (5 bases). Germline V gene sequence: CDR1 WNHNN, CDR2 SYGVQD (reference sequence). V lost 0 bases to trimming and J lost 6 bases, with 12 bases between them. CDR3 length equals 14 residues. The CDR3 coding sequence is TGCGCCAGCAGTGAGTCCGAGGCAGGGTTCGAGCAGTACTTC. The encoded protein is CASSESEAGFEQYF.

The V call is TRBV6-5, the J call TRBJ2-5, with D possibly called TRBD1 or TRBD2 (7 bases each). V lost 9 bases to trimming and J lost 4 bases, with 18 bases between them. The CDR3 has 14 residues. CDR1 and CDR2 (germline): MNHEY, SVGAGI. CDR3 coding DNA: TGTGCCAGTAACAGGGGAGGGTCTGCAGAGACCCAGTACTTC. This encodes CASNRGGSAETQYF.